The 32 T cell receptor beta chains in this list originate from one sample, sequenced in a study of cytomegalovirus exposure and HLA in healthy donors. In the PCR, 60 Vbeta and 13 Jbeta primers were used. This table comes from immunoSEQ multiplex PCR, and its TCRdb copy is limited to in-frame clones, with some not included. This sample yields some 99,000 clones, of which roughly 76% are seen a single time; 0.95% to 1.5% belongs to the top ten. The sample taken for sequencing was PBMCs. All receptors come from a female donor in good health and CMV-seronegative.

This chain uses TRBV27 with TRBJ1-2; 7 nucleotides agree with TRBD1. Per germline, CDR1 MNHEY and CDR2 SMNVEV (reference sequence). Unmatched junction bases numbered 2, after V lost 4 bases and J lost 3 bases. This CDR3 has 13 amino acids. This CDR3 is CASSSQGDYGYTF. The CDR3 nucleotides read TGTGCCAGCAGTTCCCAGGGGGACTATGGCTACACCTTC.

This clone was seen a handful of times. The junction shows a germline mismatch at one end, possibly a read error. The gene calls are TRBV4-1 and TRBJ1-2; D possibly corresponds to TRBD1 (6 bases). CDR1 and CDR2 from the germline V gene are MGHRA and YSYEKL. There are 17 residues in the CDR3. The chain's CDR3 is CVSRPIRRDTETYGYTF. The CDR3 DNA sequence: TGCGTCAGCAGGCCAATCCGACGGGACACAGAAACATATGGCTACACCTTC.

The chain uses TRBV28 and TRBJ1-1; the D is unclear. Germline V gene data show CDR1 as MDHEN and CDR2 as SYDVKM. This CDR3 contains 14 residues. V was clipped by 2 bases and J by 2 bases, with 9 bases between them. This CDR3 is CASSLDTDNTEAFF. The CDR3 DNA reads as TGTGCCAGCAGTTTAGACACAGACAACACTGAAGCTTTCTTT.

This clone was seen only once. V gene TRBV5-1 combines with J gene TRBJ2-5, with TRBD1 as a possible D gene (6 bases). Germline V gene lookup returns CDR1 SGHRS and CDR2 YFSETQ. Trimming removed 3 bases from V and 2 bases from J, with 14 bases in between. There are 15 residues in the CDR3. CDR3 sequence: CASSYKLGGQETQYF. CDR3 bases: TGCGCCAGCAGCTACAAGCTAGGGGGTCAAGAGACCCAGTACTTC.

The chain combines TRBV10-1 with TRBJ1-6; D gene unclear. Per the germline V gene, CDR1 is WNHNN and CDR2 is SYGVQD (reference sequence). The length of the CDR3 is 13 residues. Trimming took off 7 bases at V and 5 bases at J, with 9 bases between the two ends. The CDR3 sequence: CASTQNDNSPLHF. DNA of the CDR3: TGCGCCAGCACCCAGAACGATAATTCACCCCTCCACTTT.

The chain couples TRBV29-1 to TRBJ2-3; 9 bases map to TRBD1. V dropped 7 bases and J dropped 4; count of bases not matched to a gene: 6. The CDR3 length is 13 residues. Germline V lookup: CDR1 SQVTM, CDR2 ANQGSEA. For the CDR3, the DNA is TGCAGCGCGGGGACAGGGTATGCAGATACGCAGTATTTT. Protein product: CSAGTGYADTQYF.

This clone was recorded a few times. CDR3 region: CASSQQNNEQFF. DNA of the CDR3: TGTGCCAGCAGCCAACAAAACAATGAGCAGTTCTTC. V gene TRBV14 combines with J gene TRBJ2-1, with unresolved D. The CDR3 has 12 residues. Germline V lookup: CDR1 SGHDN, CDR2 FVKESK. Trimming took off 2 bases at V and 5 bases at J, with 4 bases between the two ends.

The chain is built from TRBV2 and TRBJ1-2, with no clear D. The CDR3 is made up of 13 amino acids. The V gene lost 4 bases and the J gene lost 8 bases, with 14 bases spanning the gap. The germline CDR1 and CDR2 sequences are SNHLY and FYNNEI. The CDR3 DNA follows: TGTGCCAGCAGTGCACAATCTTCGGGGGGCTACACCTTC. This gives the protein CASSAQSSGGYTF.

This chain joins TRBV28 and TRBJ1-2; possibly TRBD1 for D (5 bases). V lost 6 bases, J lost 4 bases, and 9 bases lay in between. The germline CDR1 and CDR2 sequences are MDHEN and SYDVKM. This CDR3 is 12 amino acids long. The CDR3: CASRTDSYGYTF. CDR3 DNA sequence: TGTGCCAGCAGGACAGACAGCTATGGCTACACCTTC.

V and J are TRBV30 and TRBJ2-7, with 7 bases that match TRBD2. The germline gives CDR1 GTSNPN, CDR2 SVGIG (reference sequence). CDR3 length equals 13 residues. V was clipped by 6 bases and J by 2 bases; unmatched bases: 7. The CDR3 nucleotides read TGTGCCTGCAGGGAGGGTACAACCTACGAGCAGTACTTC. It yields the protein CACREGTTYEQYF.

In DNA, the CDR3 is TGTGCCACCCAAGCGGGAGGGAGCACAGATACGCAGTATTTT. As protein: CATQAGGSTDTQYF. The J gene is TRBJ2-3, the V gene TRBV10-3; 10 nucleotides line up with TRBD2. The CDR3 runs 14 residues. Germline CDR1 is ENHRY and CDR2 is SYGVKD. The V and J ends lost 10 bases and 0 bases, in that order; junction bases with no gene match: 4.

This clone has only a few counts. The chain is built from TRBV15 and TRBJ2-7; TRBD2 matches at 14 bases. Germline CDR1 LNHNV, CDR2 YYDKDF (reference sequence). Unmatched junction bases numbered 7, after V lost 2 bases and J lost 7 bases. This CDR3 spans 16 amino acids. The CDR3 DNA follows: TGTGCCACCAGCAGACCGGGACTAGCGGGAGCCGGGGAGCAGTACTTC. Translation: CATSRPGLAGAGEQYF.

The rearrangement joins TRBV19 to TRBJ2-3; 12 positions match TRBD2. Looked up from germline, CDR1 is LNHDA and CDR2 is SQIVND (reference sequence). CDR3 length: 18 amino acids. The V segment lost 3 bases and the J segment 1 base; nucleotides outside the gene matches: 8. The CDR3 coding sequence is TGTGCCAGTAGTATTCGGGCTAGCGGGAGGGTCGGCACAGATACGCAGTATTTT. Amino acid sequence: CASSIRASGRVGTDTQYF.

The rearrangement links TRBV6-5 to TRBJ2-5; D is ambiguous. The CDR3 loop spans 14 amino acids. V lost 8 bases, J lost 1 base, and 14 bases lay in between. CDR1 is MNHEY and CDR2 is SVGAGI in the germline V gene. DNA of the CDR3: TGTGCCAGCTCTGCCTGGAGTCTCCAAGAGACCCAGTACTTC. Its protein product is CASSAWSLQETQYF.

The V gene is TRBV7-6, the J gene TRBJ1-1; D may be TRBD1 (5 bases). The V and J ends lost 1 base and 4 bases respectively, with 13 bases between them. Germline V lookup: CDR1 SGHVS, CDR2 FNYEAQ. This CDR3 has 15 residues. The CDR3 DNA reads TGTGCCAGCAGCTTAGTAAAAGGGGAAAGCACTGAAGCTTTCTTT. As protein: CASSLVKGESTEAFF.

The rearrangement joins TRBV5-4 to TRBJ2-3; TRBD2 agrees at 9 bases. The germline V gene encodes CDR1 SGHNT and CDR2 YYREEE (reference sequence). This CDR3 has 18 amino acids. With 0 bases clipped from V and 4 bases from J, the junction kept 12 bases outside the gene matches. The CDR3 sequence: CASSLGASGLASPDTQYF. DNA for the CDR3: TGTGCCAGCAGCTTGGGTGCCTCCGGACTAGCGTCCCCAGATACGCAGTATTTT.

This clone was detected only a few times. CDR3 amino acids: CASSQDYVSGKGDEQFF. As DNA, the CDR3 is TGCGCCAGCAGCCAAGATTACGTCAGCGGGAAAGGTGATGAGCAGTTCTTC. The chain recombines TRBV4-1 with TRBJ2-1, with TRBD2 matching over 7 bases. Germline V lookup: CDR1 MGHRA, CDR2 YSYEKL. The CDR3 spans 17 residues. V lost 0 bases and J lost 8; bases outside the gene matches: 13.

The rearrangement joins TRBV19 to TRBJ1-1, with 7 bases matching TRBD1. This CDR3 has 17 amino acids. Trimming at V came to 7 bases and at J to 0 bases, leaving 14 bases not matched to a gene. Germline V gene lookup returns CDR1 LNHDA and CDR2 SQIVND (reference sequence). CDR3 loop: CASTQPPHRGMNTEAFF. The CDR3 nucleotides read TGTGCCAGTACCCAACCTCCCCACAGGGGAATGAACACTGAAGCTTTCTTT. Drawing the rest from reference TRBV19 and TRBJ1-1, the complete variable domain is DGGITQSPKYLFRKEGQNVTLSCEQNLNHDAMYWYRQDPGQGLRLIYYSQIVNDFQKGDIAEGYSVSREKKESFPLTVTSAQKNPTAFYLCASTQPPHRGMNTEAFFGQGTRLTVV.

The CDR3 reads CASSLPISGQSYGYTF. The CDR3 nucleotides are TGTGCCAGCAGTTTGCCAATATCGGGACAGTCCTATGGCTACACCTTC. V usage is TRBV28 and J usage is TRBJ1-2; 7 positions match TRBD1. The CDR3 is 16 amino acids. The trim removed 3 bases at V and 4 bases at J, leaving 11 bases unmatched. Germline CDR1 MDHEN, CDR2 SYDVKM.

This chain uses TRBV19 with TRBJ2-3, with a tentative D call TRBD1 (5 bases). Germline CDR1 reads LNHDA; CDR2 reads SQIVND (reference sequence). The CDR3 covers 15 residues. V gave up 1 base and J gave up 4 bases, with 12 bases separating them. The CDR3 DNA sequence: TGTGCCAGTAGTATAGCAGGGATGAGTTCAGATACGCAGTATTTT. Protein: CASSIAGMSSDTQYF.

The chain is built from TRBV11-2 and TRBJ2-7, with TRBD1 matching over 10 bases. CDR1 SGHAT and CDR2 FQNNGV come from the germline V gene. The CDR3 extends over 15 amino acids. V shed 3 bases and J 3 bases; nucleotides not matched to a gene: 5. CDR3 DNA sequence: TGTGCCAGCAGCTTGGACAGGGGGTCCTACTACGAGCAGTACTTC. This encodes CASSLDRGSYYEQYF.

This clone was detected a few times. The CDR3 DNA is TGTGCCAGCAGTTTAAAGGACTGGGCAGATACGCAGTATTTT. Its translation: CASSLKDWADTQYF. The chain recombines TRBV27 with TRBJ2-3, with a tentative D call TRBD2 (5 bases). CDR1 MNHEY and CDR2 SMNVEV come from the germline V gene (reference sequence). This CDR3 region has 14 residues. The V and J ends lost 2 bases and 4 bases respectively, with 10 bases between them.

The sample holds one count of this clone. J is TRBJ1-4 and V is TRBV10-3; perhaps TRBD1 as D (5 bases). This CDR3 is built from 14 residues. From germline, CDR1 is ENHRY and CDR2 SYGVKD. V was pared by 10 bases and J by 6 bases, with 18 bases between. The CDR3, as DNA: TGTGCCACCTCAGTCGGCAGGGTTTATGAAAAACTGTTTTTT. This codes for CATSVGRVYEKLFF.

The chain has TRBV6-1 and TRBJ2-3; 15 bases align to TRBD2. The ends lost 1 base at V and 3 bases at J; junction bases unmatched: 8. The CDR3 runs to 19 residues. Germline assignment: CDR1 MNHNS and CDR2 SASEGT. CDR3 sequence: CASSEGTSGRALWTDTQYF. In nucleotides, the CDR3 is TGTGCCAGCAGTGAAGGGACTAGCGGGAGGGCTCTATGGACAGATACGCAGTATTTT.

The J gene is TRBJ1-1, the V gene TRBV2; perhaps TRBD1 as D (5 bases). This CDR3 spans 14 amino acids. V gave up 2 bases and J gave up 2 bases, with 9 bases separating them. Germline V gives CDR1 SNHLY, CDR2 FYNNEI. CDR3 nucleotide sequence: TGTGCCAGCAGTGAAAGGGGATCTAACACTGAAGCTTTCTTT. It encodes CASSERGSNTEAFF.

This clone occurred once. CDR3 amino acids: CASSFVPSGGYNEQFF. DNA for the CDR3: TGTGCCAGCAGTTTCGTACCTAGCGGGGGGTACAATGAGCAGTTCTTC. This chain links TRBV7-9 with TRBJ2-1; 11 bases align to TRBD2. This CDR3 has 16 residues. Germline V gives CDR1 SEHNR, CDR2 FQNEAQ (reference sequence). With V trimmed by 6 bases and J by 4 bases, 8 bases remained unmatched.

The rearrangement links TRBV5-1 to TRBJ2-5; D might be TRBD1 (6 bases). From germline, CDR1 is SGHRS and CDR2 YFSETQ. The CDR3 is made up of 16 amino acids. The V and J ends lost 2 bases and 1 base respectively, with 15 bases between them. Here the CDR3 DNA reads TGCGCCAGCAGCTTCATGGGGGCAGTACCCCAAGAGACCCAGTACTTC. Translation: CASSFMGAVPQETQYF.

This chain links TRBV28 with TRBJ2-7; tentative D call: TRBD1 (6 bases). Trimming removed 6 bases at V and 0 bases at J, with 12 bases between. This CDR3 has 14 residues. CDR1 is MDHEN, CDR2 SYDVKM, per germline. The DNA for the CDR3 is TGTGCCAGCAGAACAGGGTTGAGCTCCTACGAGCAGTACTTC. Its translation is CASRTGLSSYEQYF.

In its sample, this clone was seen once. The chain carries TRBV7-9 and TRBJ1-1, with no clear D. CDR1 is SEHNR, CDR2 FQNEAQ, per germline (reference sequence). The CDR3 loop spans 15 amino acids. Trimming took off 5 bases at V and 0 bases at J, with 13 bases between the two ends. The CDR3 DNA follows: TGTGCCAGCAGCACCCGGACGGAGGTGAACACTGAAGCTTTCTTT. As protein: CASSTRTEVNTEAFF. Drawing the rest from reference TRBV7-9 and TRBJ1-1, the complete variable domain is DTGVSQNPRHKITKRGQNVTFRCDPISEHNRLYWYRQTLGQGPEFLTYFQNEAQLEKSRLLSDRFSAERPKGSFSTLEIQRTEQGDSAMYLCASSTRTEVNTEAFFGQGTRLTVV.

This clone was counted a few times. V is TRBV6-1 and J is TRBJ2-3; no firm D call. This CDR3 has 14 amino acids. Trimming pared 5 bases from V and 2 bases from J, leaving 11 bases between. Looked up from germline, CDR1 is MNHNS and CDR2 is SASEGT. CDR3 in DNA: TGTGCCAGCAGTCCGCGACACGACACAGATACGCAGTATTTT. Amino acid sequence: CASSPRHDTDTQYF.

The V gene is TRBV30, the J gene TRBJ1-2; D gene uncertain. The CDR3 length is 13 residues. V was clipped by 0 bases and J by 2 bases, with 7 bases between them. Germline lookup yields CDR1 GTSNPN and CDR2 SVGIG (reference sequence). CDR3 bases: TGTGCCTGGAGTGTTGCAGGAAACTATGGCTACACCTTC. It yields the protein CAWSVAGNYGYTF.

The CDR3 region is CASKETGTKEQYF. CDR3 DNA: TGTGCCAGCAAGGAGACCGGGACTAAAGAGCAGTACTTC. The chain is built from TRBV27 and TRBJ2-7; TRBD2 aligns across 7 bases. The CDR3 loop spans 13 amino acids. V lost 7 bases, J lost 7 bases, and 10 bases stayed unmatched. The germline CDR1 and CDR2 sequences are MNHEY and SMNVEV (reference sequence).